This is a list of T cell receptor beta chains from one sample in a study of naive and memory T cell subsets. TCRdb ran MiXCR on the UMI-ligation and nested PCR reads and lists one entry per CDR3 protein. Found here are approximately 140,000 distinct CDR3 sequences, 15% to 20% of them singletons; the top ten hold around 0.14%. The sequenced sample consisted of naive CD4+ T cells from blood. The receptors here all came from a human donor in good health. Both conserved end residues are part of each CDR3. Each record gives: D gene, clone size, V gene, J gene, CDR3 protein, CDR3 DNA. The D gene is left open where the match is weak. The listing skips clone size in some rows; elsewhere it reads once, few, many or a size class.

D gene: TRBD1; clone size: few; V gene: TRBV7-2; J gene: TRBJ1-5; CDR3 protein: CASSFPGGGNQPQHF; CDR3 DNA: TGTGCCAGCAGCTTTCCAGGGGGTGGCAATCAGCCCCAGCATTTT
D gene: TRBD1; clone size: -; V gene: TRBV3-1; J gene: TRBJ1-5; CDR3 protein: CASSQGRKGAVQPQHF; CDR3 DNA: TGTGCCAGCAGCCAAGGAAGAAAGGGGGCGGTTCAGCCCCAGCATTTT
D gene: TRBD2; clone size: few; V gene: TRBV2; J gene: TRBJ2-1; CDR3 protein: CASSAGGRSDNEQFF; CDR3 DNA: TGTGCCAGCAGTGCTGGCGGGAGGAGCGACAATGAGCAGTTCTTC
D gene: TRBD2; clone size: once; V gene: TRBV10-3; J gene: TRBJ2-6; CDR3 protein: CAISDWGTRRGASASGANVLTF; CDR3 DNA: TGTGCCATCAGTGATTGGGGAACTAGGCGGGGGGCCTCAGCCTCTGGGGCCAACGTCCTGACTTTC
D gene: -; clone size: -; V gene: TRBV5-1; J gene: TRBJ2-5; CDR3 protein: CASSLGPAGETQYF; CDR3 DNA: TGCGCCAGCAGCTTAGGTCCTGCTGGGGAGACCCAGTACTTC
D gene: -; clone size: few; V gene: TRBV18; J gene: TRBJ2-7; CDR3 protein: CASSPSRTLNYEQYF; CDR3 DNA: TGTGCCAGCTCCCCCAGCCGGACCCTAAACTACGAGCAGTACTTC
D gene: TRBD2; clone size: few; V gene: TRBV12-3/TRBV12-4; J gene: TRBJ2-1; CDR3 protein: CASSFIAGNYNEQFF; CDR3 DNA: TGTGCCAGCAGTTTCATAGCGGGGAATTACAATGAGCAGTTCTTC
D gene: -; clone size: few; V gene: TRBV30; J gene: TRBJ1-1; CDR3 protein: CAWGWPRGGTEAFF; CDR3 DNA: TGTGCCTGGGGGTGGCCCAGGGGAGGCACTGAAGCTTTCTTT
D gene: -; clone size: -; V gene: TRBV20-1; J gene: TRBJ1-4; CDR3 protein: CSAREQFNEKLFF; CDR3 DNA: TGCAGTGCTAGAGAGCAATTTAATGAAAAACTGTTTTTT
D gene: TRBD2; clone size: few; V gene: TRBV5-8; J gene: TRBJ2-7; CDR3 protein: CASSLEASGSFAYEQYF; CDR3 DNA: TGTGCCAGCAGCTTGGAGGCTAGCGGGAGTTTCGCCTACGAGCAGTACTTC
D gene: -; clone size: -; V gene: TRBV20-1; J gene: TRBJ2-7; CDR3 protein: CSAGGKGGTGSYEQYF; CDR3 DNA: TGCAGTGCTGGGGGTAAAGGGGGGACCGGCTCCTACGAGCAGTACTTC
D gene: -; clone size: -; V gene: TRBV7-9; J gene: TRBJ2-7; CDR3 protein: CASSLVGKAAYEQYF; CDR3 DNA: TGTGCCAGCAGCTTAGTAGGGAAGGCGGCCTACGAGCAGTACTTC
D gene: -; clone size: few; V gene: TRBV3-1; J gene: TRBJ1-1; CDR3 protein: CASSQGGGGTEAFF; CDR3 DNA: TGTGCCAGCAGCCAAGGCGGGGGAGGCACTGAAGCTTTCTTT
D gene: -; clone size: few; V gene: TRBV6-6; J gene: TRBJ2-2; CDR3 protein: CATTRWITGELFF; CDR3 DNA: TGTGCCACCACCCGATGGATCACCGGGGAGCTGTTTTTT
D gene: -; clone size: few; V gene: TRBV10-3; J gene: TRBJ2-1; CDR3 protein: CAISLVGYNEQFF; CDR3 DNA: TGTGCCATCTCCCTAGTTGGTTACAATGAGCAGTTCTTC
D gene: TRBD1; clone size: many; V gene: TRBV28; J gene: TRBJ2-7; CDR3 protein: CASHLTGTSYEQYF; CDR3 DNA: TGTGCCAGCCACTTGACAGGGACGTCCTACGAGCAGTACTTC
D gene: -; clone size: few; V gene: TRBV7-2; J gene: TRBJ2-5; CDR3 protein: CASSFKGVFQETQYF; CDR3 DNA: TGTGCCAGCAGCTTCAAGGGGGTATTTCAAGAGACCCAGTACTTC
D gene: TRBD1; clone size: -; V gene: TRBV6-2/TRBV6-3; J gene: TRBJ1-1; CDR3 protein: CASINPRDRENTEAFF; CDR3 DNA: TGTGCCAGCATTAACCCACGGGACAGAGAGAACACTGAAGCTTTCTTT
D gene: TRBD1; clone size: few; V gene: TRBV19; J gene: TRBJ1-1; CDR3 protein: CASSIQGADTEAFF; CDR3 DNA: TGTGCCAGTAGTATCCAGGGGGCGGACACTGAAGCTTTCTTT
D gene: -; clone size: -; V gene: TRBV5-1; J gene: TRBJ2-6; CDR3 protein: CASLGDPGANVLTF; CDR3 DNA: TGCGCCAGCCTGGGAGACCCCGGGGCCAACGTCCTGACTTTC
D gene: TRBD1; clone size: few; V gene: TRBV6-4; J gene: TRBJ2-3; CDR3 protein: CASSSGTGGRTDTQYF; CDR3 DNA: TGTGCCAGCAGTTCCGGGACAGGGGGCCGTACAGATACGCAGTATTTT
D gene: -; clone size: -; V gene: TRBV10-3; J gene: TRBJ2-1; CDR3 protein: CAISESYWERFF; CDR3 DNA: TGTGCCATCAGTGAGTCCTACTGGGAGCGGTTCTTC
D gene: TRBD1; clone size: -; V gene: TRBV29-1; J gene: TRBJ2-7; CDR3 protein: CSVGTGEYEQYF; CDR3 DNA: TGCAGCGTTGGGACAGGGGAATACGAGCAGTACTTC
D gene: -; clone size: -; V gene: TRBV12-3/TRBV12-4; J gene: TRBJ1-2; CDR3 protein: CASTPGGLEGYTF; CDR3 DNA: TGTGCCAGCACCCCCGGGGGGCTGGAAGGCTACACCTTC
D gene: TRBD1; clone size: -; V gene: TRBV20-1; J gene: TRBJ2-7; CDR3 protein: CSASHAGTGYYEQYF; CDR3 DNA: TGCAGTGCTAGCCATGCCGGGACAGGCTACTACGAGCAGTACTTC
D gene: -; clone size: -; V gene: TRBV7-2; J gene: TRBJ1-2; CDR3 protein: CASSLDRDSYGYTF; CDR3 DNA: TGTGCCAGCAGCTTAGACAGGGATAGCTATGGCTACACCTTC
D gene: -; clone size: few; V gene: TRBV20-1; J gene: TRBJ2-7; CDR3 protein: CSAPVEYEQYF; CDR3 DNA: TGCAGTGCTCCAGTCGAATACGAGCAGTACTTC
D gene: -; clone size: many; V gene: TRBV7-9; J gene: TRBJ2-1; CDR3 protein: CASSSAAKQRGFDEQFF; CDR3 DNA: TGTGCCAGCAGCTCCGCGGCGAAACAACGGGGTTTCGATGAGCAGTTCTTC
D gene: -; clone size: -; V gene: TRBV30; J gene: TRBJ1-2; CDR3 protein: CAWSVGSGYTF; CDR3 DNA: TGTGCCTGGAGTGTAGGAAGTGGCTACACCTTC
D gene: -; clone size: few; V gene: TRBV3-1; J gene: TRBJ2-7; CDR3 protein: CASSQDGGHSDEQYF; CDR3 DNA: TGTGCCAGCAGCCAAGACGGGGGACACTCTGACGAGCAGTACTTC
D gene: -; clone size: few; V gene: TRBV12-3/TRBV12-4; J gene: TRBJ2-1; CDR3 protein: CASRDGGEALSYNEQFF; CDR3 DNA: TGTGCCAGCAGGGATGGGGGCGAGGCCCTCTCCTACAATGAGCAGTTCTTC
D gene: TRBD1; clone size: -; V gene: TRBV10-3; J gene: TRBJ1-2; CDR3 protein: CAISAPGQRGYTF; CDR3 DNA: TGTGCCATCAGTGCCCCGGGACAGCGTGGCTACACCTTC
D gene: TRBD1; clone size: -; V gene: TRBV20-1; J gene: TRBJ2-7; CDR3 protein: CSARDRDRGFYEQYF; CDR3 DNA: TGCAGTGCTAGAGACAGGGACAGGGGCTTCTACGAGCAGTACTTC
D gene: TRBD2; clone size: many; V gene: TRBV7-8; J gene: TRBJ2-1; CDR3 protein: CASSPRLAGIYNEQFF; CDR3 DNA: TGTGCCAGCAGCCCCCGCTTAGCGGGGATCTACAATGAGCAGTTCTTC
D gene: -; clone size: few; V gene: TRBV7-9; J gene: TRBJ1-5; CDR3 protein: CASSFGSGSNQPQHF; CDR3 DNA: TGTGCCAGCAGCTTCGGGTCTGGCAGCAATCAGCCCCAGCATTTT
D gene: -; clone size: -; V gene: TRBV11-1; J gene: TRBJ2-7; CDR3 protein: CASSLVGSISYEQYF; CDR3 DNA: TGTGCCAGCAGCTTAGTCGGAAGTATATCCTACGAGCAGTACTTC
D gene: -; clone size: -; V gene: TRBV6-5; J gene: TRBJ2-3; CDR3 protein: CASSYTEGAAHTQYF; CDR3 DNA: TGTGCCAGCAGTTACACCGAAGGAGCGGCCCATACGCAGTATTTT
D gene: -; clone size: few; V gene: TRBV12-3/TRBV12-4; J gene: TRBJ1-6; CDR3 protein: CASSFTGDNSPLHF; CDR3 DNA: TGTGCCAGCAGTTTTACGGGGGATAATTCACCCCTCCACTTT
D gene: TRBD2; clone size: few; V gene: TRBV2; J gene: TRBJ2-1; CDR3 protein: CASRLGGGSYNEQFF; CDR3 DNA: TGTGCCAGCCGGTTGGGCGGGGGCTCCTACAATGAGCAGTTCTTC
D gene: -; clone size: -; V gene: TRBV4-2; J gene: TRBJ2-7; CDR3 protein: CASSQGGLGSGDEQYF; CDR3 DNA: TGTGCCAGCAGCCAAGGCGGTTTGGGGTCCGGCGACGAGCAGTACTTC
D gene: TRBD1; clone size: once; V gene: TRBV12-3/TRBV12-4; J gene: TRBJ1-5; CDR3 protein: CASRTGGAVQPQHF; CDR3 DNA: TGTGCCAGCAGGACAGGGGGCGCGGTTCAGCCCCAGCATTTT
D gene: -; clone size: few; V gene: TRBV29-1; J gene: TRBJ1-2; CDR3 protein: CSVGPRQQTYGYTF; CDR3 DNA: TGCAGCGTTGGCCCCCGGCAACAGACGTATGGCTACACCTTC
D gene: -; clone size: few; V gene: TRBV19; J gene: TRBJ2-1; CDR3 protein: CASSVSGPYNEQFF; CDR3 DNA: TGTGCCAGTAGTGTGAGCGGACCCTACAATGAGCAGTTCTTC